This T cell receptor beta chain stems from a study of cytomegalovirus exposure and HLA in healthy donors. As for the study in general: Early on, a data release was issued that held approximately 78 million unique TCRs from HLA-typed donors.

The PCR was carried out with 60 Vbeta primers and 13 Jbeta primers. Assay: immunoSEQ multiplex PCR; the TCRdb copy retains only in-frame clones and omits some. The sample holds 35,000 to 50,000 clones, about 60% seen once. A remark on this clone: The target antigen is unknown.

Germline assignment: CDR1 LGHNA and CDR2 YNFKEQ. The CDR3 contains 16 residues. The V gene lost 1 base and the J gene lost 7 bases, with 16 bases spanning the gap. Study findings and constraints: In vitro work confirmed that a few CMV-associated chains recognize CMV antigens. In presence/absence analyses, roughly uniform sequencing depth across donors was assumed.

This receptor was identified in a man aged 55 to 70 in good health and CMV-seropositive. V usage is TRBV4-2 and J usage is TRBJ2-2; a weak D match, TRBD2 (6 bases). The source material was PBMCs. In DNA form, the CDR3 reads TGTGCCAGCAGCCAAGCATTCGGGGGATTTGGCGGGGAGCTGTTTTTT. This translates into CASSQAFGGFGGELFF.